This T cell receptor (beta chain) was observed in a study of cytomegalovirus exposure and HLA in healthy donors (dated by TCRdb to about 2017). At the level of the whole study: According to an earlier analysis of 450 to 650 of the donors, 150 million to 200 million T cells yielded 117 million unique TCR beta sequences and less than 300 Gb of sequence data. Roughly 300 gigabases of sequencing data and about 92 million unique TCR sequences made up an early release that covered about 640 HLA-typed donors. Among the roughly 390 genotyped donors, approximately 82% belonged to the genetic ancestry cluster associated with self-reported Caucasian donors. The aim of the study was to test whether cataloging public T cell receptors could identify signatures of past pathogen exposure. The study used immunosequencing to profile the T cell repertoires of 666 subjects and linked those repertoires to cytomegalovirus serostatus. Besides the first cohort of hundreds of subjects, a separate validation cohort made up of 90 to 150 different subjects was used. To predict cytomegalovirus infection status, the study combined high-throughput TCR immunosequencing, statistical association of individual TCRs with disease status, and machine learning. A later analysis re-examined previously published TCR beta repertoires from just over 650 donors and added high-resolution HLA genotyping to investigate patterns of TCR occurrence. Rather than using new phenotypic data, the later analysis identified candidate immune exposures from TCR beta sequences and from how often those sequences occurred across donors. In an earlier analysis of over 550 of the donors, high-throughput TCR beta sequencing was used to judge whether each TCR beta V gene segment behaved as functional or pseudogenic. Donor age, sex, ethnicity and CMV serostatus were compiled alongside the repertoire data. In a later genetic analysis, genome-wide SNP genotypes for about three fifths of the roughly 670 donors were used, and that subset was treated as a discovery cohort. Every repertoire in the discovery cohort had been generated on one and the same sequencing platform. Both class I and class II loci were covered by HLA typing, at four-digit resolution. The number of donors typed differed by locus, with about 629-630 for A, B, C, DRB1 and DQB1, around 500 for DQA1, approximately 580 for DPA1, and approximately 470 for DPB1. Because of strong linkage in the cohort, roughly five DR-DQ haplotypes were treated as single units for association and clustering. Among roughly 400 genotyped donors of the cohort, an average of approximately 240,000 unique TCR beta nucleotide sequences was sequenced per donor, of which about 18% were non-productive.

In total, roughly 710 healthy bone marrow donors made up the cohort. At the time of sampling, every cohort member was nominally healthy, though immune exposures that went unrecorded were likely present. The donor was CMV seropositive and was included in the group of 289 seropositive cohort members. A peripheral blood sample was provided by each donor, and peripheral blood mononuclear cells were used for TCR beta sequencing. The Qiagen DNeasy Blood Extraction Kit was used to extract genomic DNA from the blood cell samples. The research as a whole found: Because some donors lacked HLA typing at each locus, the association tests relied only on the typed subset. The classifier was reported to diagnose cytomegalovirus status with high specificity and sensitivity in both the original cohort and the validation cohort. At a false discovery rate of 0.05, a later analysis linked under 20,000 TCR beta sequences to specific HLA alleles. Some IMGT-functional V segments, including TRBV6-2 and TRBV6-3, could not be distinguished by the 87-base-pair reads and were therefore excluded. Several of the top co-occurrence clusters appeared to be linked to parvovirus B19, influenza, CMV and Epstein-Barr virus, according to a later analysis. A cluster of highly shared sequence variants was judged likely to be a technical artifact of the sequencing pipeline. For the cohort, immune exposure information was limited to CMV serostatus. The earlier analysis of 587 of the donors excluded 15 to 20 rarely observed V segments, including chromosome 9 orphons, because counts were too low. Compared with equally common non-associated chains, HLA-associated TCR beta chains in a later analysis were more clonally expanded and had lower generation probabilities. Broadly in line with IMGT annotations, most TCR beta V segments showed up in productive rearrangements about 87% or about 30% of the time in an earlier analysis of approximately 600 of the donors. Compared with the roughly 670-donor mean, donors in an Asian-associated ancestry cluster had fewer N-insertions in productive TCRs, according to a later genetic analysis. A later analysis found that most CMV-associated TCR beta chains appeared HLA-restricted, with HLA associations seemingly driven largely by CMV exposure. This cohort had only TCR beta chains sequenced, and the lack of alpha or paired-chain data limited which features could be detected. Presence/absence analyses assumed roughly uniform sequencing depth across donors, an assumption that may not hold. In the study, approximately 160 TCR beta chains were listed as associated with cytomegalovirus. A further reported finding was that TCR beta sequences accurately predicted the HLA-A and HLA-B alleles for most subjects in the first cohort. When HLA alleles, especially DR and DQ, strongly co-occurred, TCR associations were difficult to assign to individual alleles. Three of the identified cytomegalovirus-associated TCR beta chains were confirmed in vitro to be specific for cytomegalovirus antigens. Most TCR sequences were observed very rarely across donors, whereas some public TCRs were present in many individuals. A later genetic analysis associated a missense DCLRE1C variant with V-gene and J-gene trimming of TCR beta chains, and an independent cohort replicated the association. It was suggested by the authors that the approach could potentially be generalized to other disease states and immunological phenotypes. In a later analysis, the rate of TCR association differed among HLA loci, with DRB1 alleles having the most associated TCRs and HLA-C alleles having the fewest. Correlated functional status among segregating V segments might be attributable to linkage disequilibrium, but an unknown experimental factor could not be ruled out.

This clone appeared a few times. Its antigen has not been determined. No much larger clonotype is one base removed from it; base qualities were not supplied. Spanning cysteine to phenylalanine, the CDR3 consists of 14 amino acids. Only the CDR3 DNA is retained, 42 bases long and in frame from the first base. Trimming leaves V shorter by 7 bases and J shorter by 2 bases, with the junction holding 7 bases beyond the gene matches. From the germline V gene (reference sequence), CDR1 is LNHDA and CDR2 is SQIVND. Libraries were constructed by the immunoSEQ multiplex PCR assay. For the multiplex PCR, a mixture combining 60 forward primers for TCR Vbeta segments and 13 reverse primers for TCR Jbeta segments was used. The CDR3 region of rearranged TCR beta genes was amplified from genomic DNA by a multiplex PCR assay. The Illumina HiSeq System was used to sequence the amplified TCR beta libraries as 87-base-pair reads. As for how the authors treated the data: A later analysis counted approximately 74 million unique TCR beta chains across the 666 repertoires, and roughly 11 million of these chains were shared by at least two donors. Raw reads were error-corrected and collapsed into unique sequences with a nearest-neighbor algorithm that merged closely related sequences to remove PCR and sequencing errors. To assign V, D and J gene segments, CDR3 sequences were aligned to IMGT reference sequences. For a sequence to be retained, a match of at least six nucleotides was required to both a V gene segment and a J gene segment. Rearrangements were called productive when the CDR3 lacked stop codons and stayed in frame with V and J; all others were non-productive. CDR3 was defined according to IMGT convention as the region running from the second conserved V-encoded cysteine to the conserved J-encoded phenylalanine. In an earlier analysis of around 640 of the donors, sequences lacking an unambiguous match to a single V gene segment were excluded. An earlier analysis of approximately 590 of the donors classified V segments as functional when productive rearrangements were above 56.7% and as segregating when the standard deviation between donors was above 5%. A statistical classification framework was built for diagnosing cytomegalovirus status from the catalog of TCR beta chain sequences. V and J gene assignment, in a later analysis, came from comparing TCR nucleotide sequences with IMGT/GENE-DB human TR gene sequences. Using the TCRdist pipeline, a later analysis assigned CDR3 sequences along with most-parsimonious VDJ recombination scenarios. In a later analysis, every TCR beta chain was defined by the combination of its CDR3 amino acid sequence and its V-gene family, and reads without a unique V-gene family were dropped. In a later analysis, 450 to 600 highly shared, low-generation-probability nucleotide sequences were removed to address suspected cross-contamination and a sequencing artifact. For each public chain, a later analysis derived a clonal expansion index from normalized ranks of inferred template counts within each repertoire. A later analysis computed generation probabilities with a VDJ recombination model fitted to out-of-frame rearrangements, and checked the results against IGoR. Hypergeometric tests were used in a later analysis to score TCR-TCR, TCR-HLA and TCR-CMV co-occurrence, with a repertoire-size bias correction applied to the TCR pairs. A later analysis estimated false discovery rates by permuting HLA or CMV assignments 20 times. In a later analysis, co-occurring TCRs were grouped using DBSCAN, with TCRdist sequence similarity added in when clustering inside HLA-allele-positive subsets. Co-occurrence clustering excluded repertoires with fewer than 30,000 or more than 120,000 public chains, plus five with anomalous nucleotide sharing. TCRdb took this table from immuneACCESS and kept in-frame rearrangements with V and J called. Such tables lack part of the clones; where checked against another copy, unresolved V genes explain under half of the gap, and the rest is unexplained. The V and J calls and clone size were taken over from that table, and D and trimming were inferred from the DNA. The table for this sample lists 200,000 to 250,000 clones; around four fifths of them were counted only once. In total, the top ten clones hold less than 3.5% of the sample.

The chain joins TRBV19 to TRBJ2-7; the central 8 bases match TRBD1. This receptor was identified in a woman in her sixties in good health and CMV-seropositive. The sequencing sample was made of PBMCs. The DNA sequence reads TGTGCCAGTACCCAAGGACAGGGAACCTACGAGCAGTACTTC. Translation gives CASTQGQGTYEQYF.